One sample yielded the 3 T cell receptor beta chains listed below, sequenced in a study of blood T cell repertoires in COVID-19. Clones were read by immunoSEQ multiplex PCR, and TCRdb kept only the in-frame ones, dropping some. The profile shows some 7,600 clones, roughly 88% of them singletons. Specimen: peripheral blood. These receptors all come from a human donor in a cohort sampled during active COVID-19.

The gene calls are TRBV6-1 and TRBJ1-1; D may be TRBD1 (5 bases). CDR1 and CDR2 from the germline V gene are MNHNS and SASEGT. The CDR3 consists of 14 residues. Trimming shortened V by 3 bases and J by 3 bases, and 11 bases separated the two germline ends. This CDR3 reads CASSDQEGYTEAFF. The CDR3 DNA sequence: TGTGCCAGCAGTGACCAGGAGGGGTACACTGAAGCTTTCTTT.

The J gene is TRBJ2-1, the V gene TRBV9; 10 bases are a match to TRBD2. The CDR3 runs 16 residues. The ends lost 5 bases at V and 2 bases at J; junction bases unmatched: 7. Germline CDR1 reads SGDLS; CDR2 reads YYNGEE. The DNA for the CDR3 is TGTGCCAGCAGTGCGGGAAGCGGGAGGGCCTACAATGAGCAGTTCTTC. It yields the protein CASSAGSGRAYNEQFF. The variable domain in full, completed from reference TRBV9 and TRBJ2-1, reads DSGVTQTPKHLITATGQRVTLRCSPRSGDLSVYWYQQSLDQGLQFLIQYYNGEERAKGNILERFSAQQFPDLHSELNLSSLELGDSALYFCASSAGSGRAYNEQFFGPGTRLTVL.

The V and J genes are TRBV7-9 and TRBJ1-6; D ambiguous. Germline lookup yields CDR1 SEHNR and CDR2 FQNEAQ (reference sequence). Between the trimmed V and J ends, which lost 2 bases and 7 bases, there was a span of 3 bases. CDR3 length equals 12 residues. As DNA, the CDR3 is TGTGCCAGCAGCTTACCGAATTCACCCCTCCACTTT. Protein: CASSLPNSPLHF.